This T cell receptor (beta chain) was profiled in a study of shared T cell receptors in the human thymus. V was trimmed by 3 bases and J by 0 bases, leaving 13 bases between them. Germline values: CDR1 SGHAT, CDR2 FQNNGV. The CDR3 has 16 amino acids. The protocol was immunoSEQ multiplex PCR, while the TCRdb copy is restricted to in-frame clones and leaves out a portion. The data show 550,000 to 800,000 clones, 80% to 90% seen once. The data were also submitted as part of a second study, on human thymus T cells. As that study records: An apparent bias in V and J gene usage was seen in thymic and blood repertoires.

The sample consisted of thymocytes. The origin of this receptor is a girl under three years old with a congenital heart defect. The chain uses TRBV11-2 and TRBJ2-3; tentative D call: TRBD1 (5 bases). The CDR3 protein is CASSFVWGSSTDTQYF. The CDR3 nucleotides are TGTGCCAGCAGCTTCGTTTGGGGCAGTAGCACAGATACGCAGTATTTT.